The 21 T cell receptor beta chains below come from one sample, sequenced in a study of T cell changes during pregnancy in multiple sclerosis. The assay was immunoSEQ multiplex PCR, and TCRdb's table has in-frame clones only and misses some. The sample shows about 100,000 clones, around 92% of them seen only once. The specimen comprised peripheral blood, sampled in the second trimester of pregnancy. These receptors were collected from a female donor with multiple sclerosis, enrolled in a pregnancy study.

The DNA for the CDR3 is TGTGCCAGCATCCTTTCGGGTAGCTCCTACGAGCAGTACTTC. Translated: CASILSGSSYEQYF. The gene calls are TRBV28 and TRBJ2-7; D remains ambiguous. V gave up 7 bases and J gave up 0 bases, with 13 bases separating them. This CDR3 is built from 14 residues. Germline V gene sequence: CDR1 MDHEN, CDR2 SYDVKM.

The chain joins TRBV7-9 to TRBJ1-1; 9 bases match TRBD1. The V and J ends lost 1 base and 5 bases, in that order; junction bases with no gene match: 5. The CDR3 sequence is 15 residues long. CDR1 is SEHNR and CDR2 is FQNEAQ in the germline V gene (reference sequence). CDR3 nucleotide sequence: TGTGCCAGCAGCTTAGGGACAGGGGAGGTAACTGAAGCTTTCTTT. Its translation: CASSLGTGEVTEAFF.

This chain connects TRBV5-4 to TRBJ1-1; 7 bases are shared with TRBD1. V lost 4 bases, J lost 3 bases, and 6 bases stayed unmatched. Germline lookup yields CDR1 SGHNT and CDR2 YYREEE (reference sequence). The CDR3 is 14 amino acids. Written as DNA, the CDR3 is TGTGCCAGCAGCCCCCCGGACAGGTACACTGAAGCTTTCTTT. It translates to CASSPPDRYTEAFF. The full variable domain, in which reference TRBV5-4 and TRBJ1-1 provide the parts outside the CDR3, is ETGVTQSPTHLIKTRGQQVTLRCSSQSGHNTVSWYQQALGQGPQFIFQYYREEENGRGNFPPRFSGLQFPNYSSELNVNALELDDSALYLCASSPPDRYTEAFFGQGTRLTVV.

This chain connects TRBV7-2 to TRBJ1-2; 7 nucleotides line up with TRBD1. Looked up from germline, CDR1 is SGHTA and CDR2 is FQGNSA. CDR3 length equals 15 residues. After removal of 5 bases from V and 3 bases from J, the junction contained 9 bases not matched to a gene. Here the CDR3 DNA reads TGTGCCAGCAGCCGAAAAGGGGGCTTGGACTATGGCTACACCTTC. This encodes CASSRKGGLDYGYTF.

The CDR3 nucleotides read TGTGCCAGCAGTCCCGCAGCGGGAGGTTACGAGCAGTACTTC. It encodes CASSPAAGGYEQYF. The rearrangement uses TRBV28 and TRBJ2-7, with 9 positions matching TRBD2. The CDR3 has 14 amino acids. Trimming removed 5 bases from V and 4 bases from J; junction bases left unmatched: 6. Germline lookup yields CDR1 MDHEN and CDR2 SYDVKM. The whole variable domain, remainder taken from reference TRBV28 and TRBJ2-7, is DVKVTQSSRYLVKRTGEKVFLECVQDMDHENMFWYRQDPGLGLRLIYFSYDVKMKEKGDIPEGYSVSREKKERFSLILESASTNQTSMYLCASSPAAGGYEQYFGPGTRLTVT.

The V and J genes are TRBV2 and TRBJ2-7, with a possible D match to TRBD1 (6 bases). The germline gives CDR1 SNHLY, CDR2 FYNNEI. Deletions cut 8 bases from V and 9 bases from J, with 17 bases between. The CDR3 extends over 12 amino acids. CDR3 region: CASGTNRVRQYF. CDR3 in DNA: TGTGCCAGCGGGACGAACAGGGTCCGGCAGTACTTC.

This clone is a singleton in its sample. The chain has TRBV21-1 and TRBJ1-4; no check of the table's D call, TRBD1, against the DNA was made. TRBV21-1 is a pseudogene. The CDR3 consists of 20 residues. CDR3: CASSKKKPPRTVATNEKLFF. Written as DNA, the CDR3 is TGTGCCAGCAGCAAAAAAAAGCCGCCTCGGACAGTCGCAACTAATGAAAAACTGTTTTTT.

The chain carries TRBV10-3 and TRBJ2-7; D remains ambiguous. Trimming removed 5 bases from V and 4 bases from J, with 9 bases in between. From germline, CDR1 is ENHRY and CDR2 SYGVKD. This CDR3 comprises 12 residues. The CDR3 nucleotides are TGTGCCATCAGTTCTAACTGGTACGAGCAGTACTTC. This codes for CAISSNWYEQYF.

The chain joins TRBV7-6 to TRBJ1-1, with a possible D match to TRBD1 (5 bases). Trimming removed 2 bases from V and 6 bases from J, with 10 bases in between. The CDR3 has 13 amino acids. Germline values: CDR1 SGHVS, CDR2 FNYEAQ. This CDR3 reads CASSLMEGPEAFF. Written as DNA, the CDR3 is TGTGCCAGCAGCTTAATGGAGGGGCCTGAAGCTTTCTTT.

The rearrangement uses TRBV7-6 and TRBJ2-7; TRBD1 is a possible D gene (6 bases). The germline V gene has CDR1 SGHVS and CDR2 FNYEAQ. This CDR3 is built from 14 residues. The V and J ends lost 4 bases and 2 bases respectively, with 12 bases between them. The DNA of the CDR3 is TGTGCCAGCAGCTCCATAGGACAGCCCTACGAGCAGTACTTC. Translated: CASSSIGQPYEQYF.

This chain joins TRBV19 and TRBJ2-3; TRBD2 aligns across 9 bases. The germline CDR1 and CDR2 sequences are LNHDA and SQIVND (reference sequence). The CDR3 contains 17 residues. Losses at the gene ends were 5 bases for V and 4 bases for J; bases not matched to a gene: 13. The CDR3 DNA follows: TGTGCCAGTAGTGTGTTGGCGGGAGGGCCTGGCGCAGATACGCAGTATTTT. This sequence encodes CASSVLAGGPGADTQYF.

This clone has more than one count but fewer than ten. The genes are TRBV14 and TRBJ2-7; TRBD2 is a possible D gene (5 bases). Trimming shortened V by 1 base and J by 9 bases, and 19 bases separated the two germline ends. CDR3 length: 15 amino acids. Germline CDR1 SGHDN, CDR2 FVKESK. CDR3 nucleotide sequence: TGTGCCAGCAGCCAAGCCACTGCGGGTTTCCTAATGCAGTACTTC. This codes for CASSQATAGFLMQYF.

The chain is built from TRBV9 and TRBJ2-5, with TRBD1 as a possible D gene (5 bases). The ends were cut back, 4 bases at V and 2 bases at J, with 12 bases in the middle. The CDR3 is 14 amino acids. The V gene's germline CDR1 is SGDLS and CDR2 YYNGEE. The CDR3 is CASSFGHLQETQYF. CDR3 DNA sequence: TGTGCCAGCAGCTTCGGACACCTTCAAGAGACCCAGTACTTC.

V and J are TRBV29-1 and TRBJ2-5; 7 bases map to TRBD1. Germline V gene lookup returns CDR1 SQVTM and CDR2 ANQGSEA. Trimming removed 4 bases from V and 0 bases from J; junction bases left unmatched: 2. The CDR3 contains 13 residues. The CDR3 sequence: CSVGTGNQETQYF. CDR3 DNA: TGCAGCGTTGGGACAGGTAACCAAGAGACCCAGTACTTC.

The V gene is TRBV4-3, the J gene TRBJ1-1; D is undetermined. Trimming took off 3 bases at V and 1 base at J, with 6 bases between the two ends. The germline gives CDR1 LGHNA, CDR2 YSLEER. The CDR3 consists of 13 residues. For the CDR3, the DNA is TGCGCCAGCAGCCAGAACACGAACACTGAAGCTTTCTTT. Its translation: CASSQNTNTEAFF.

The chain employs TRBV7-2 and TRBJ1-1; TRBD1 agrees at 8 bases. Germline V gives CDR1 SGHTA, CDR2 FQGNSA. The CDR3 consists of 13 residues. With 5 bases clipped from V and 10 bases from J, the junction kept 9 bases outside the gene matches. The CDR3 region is CASSPRTGRGAFF. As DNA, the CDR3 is TGTGCCAGCAGCCCGCGGACAGGGCGGGGAGCTTTCTTT. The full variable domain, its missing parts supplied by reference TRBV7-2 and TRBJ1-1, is GAGVSQSPSNKVTEKGKDVELRCDPISGHTALYWYRQSLGQGLEFLIYFQGNSAPDKSGLPSDRFSAERTGGSVSTLTIQRTQQEDSAVYLCASSPRTGRGAFFGQGTRLTVV.

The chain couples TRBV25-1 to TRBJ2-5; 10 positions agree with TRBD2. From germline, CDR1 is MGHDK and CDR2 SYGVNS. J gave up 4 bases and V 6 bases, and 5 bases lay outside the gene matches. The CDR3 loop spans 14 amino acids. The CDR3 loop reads CASSLAGVGETQYF. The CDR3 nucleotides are TGTGCCAGCAGCCTAGCGGGAGTGGGAGAGACCCAGTACTTC.

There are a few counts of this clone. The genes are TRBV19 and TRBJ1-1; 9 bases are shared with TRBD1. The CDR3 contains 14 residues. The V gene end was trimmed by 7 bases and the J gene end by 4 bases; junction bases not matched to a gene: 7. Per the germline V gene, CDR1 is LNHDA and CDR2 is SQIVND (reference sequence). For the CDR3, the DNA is TGTGCCAGTAAGGTCGAGGACAGGGGCACTGAAGCTTTCTTT. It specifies CASKVEDRGTEAFF.

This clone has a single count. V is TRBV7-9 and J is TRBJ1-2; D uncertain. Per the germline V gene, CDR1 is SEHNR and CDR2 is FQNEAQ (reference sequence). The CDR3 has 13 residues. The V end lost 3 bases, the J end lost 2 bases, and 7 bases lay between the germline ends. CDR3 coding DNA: TGTGCCAGCAGCTTTCCCAGAAACTATGGCTACACCTTC. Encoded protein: CASSFPRNYGYTF.

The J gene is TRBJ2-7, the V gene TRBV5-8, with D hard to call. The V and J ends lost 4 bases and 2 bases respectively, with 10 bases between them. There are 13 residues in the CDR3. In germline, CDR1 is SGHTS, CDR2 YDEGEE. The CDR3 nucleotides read TGTGCCAGCAGCCCCCTACCCGCCTACGAGCAGTACTTC. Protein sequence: CASSPLPAYEQYF.

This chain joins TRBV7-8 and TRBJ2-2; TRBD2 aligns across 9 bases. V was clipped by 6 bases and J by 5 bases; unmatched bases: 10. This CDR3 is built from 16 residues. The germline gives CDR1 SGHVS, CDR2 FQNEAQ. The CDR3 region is CASRTTGTSFTGELFF. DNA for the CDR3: TGTGCCAGCAGGACGACCGGGACTAGCTTTACCGGGGAGCTGTTTTTT.